The 4 T cell receptor beta chains listed next were all sequenced from one sample in a study of identical twins. TCRdb called the 5' RACE reads again in MiXCR, with one record for every CDR3 protein. The table lists about 200,000 distinct CDR3 sequences, roughly 7.5% of them singletons. Another study also made use of these data, one on yellow fever vaccine responses in identical twins.

Sequenced sample: memory (CD45RO+) T cells sorted from blood. Receptor source: a woman under 30 in good health.

This clonotype was observed at least ten times. The chain combines TRBV10-3 with TRBJ2-7; 9 nucleotides line up with TRBD2. The CDR3 loop spans 14 amino acids. The V gene's germline CDR1 is ENHRY and CDR2 SYGVKD. V lost 4 bases, J lost 4 bases, and 5 bases stayed unmatched. The CDR3 protein is CAISVGLALYEQYF. For the CDR3, the DNA is TGTGCCATCAGTGTAGGACTAGCGTTATACGAGCAGTACTTC.

V usage is TRBV7-2 and J usage is TRBJ2-2; 7 bases agree with TRBD1. CDR1 and CDR2 from the germline V gene are SGHTA and FQGNSA. This CDR3 contains 16 residues. The V segment lost 3 bases and the J segment 0 bases; nucleotides outside the gene matches: 4. CDR3 DNA sequence: TGTGCCAGCAGCTTCGGGCAGGGGGCGAACACCGGGGAGCTGTTTTTT. It codes for CASSFGQGANTGELFF.

This sequence joins TRBV12-3 or TRBV12-4 and TRBJ2-3, with 12 bases matching TRBD2. V was clipped by 10 bases and J by 6 bases; unmatched bases: 5. The CDR3 consists of 13 residues. The chain's CDR3 is CATRLAGVDTQYF. The CDR3 DNA is TGTGCCACCAGACTAGCGGGAGTGGATACGCAGTATTTT.

Ten or more counts support this clonotype. The chain uses TRBV7-9 and TRBJ2-3; D gene uncertain. The CDR3 runs to 11 residues. With 9 bases removed from V and 4 bases from J, the gap between germline ends came to 8 bases. Germline CDR1 SEHNR, CDR2 FQNEAQ (reference sequence). The CDR3 DNA reads TGTGCCAGTAGAGGTTCAGATACGCAGTATTTT. Translated, it gives CASRGSDTQYF.